Below, one TCR beta chain is given with its context. Study processing details: Estimation of nucleated cell counts relied on the amplification of reference gene primers. This table comes from immunoSEQ multiplex PCR, and its TCRdb copy is limited to in-frame clones, with some not included. V, J and clone size derive from that table, while D and trimming were established from the DNA sequence. The sample consists of hundreds of thousands of clones, about 87% of them appearing once. The entry originates in a study of blood T cell repertoires in COVID-19. Study details: The origin of the acute and convalescent COVID-19 samples was the United States, Italy and Spain. The cDNA or gDNA used as material had been derived from T cells, B-cell-depleted T cells, or PBMCs.

In germline, CDR1 is SNHLY, CDR2 FYNNEI. The CDR3 length is 12 residues. Trimming left V 6 bases short and J 4 bases short, with 7 bases between. Sample: peripheral blood. The source of this sequence is a man aged 55 to 69 who had recovered from COVID-19. The rearrangement joins TRBV2 to TRBJ1-3; D not resolved. The CDR3 DNA is TGTGCCAGCAGAGAGTCGGGAAACACCATATATTTT. Translating it yields CASRESGNTIYF.